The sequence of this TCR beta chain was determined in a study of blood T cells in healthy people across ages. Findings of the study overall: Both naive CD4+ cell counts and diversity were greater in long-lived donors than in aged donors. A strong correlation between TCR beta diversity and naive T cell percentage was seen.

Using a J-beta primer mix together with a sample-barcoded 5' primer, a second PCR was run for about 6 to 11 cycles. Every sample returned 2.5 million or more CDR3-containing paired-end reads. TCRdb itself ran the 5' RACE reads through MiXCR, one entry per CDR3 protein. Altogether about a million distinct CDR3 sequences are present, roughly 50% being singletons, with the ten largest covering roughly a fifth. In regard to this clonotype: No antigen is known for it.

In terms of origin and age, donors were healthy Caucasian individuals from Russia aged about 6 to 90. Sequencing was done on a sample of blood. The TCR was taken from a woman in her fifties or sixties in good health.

The CDR3 reads CASSFGGGANEKLFF. The CDR3 DNA reads TGTGCCAGCAGTTTTGGGGGGGGAGCTAATGAAAAACTGTTTTTT. The rearrangement uses TRBV28 and TRBJ1-4, with D possibly matching TRBD1 (5 bases). Germline loops: CDR1 MDHEN, CDR2 SYDVKM. V lost 3 bases and J 3 bases, leaving 11 bases between the germline ends. CDR3 length equals 15 residues.